The clone carrying this T cell receptor beta chain was recorded a few times. The antigen remains undetermined. PCR used 60 Vbeta primers and 13 Jbeta primers. Generated by immunoSEQ multiplex PCR, the TCRdb table keeps only in-frame clones and is missing some. The sample contains roughly 100,000 clones, roughly 80% of which appear only once. The sample comes from a study of cytomegalovirus exposure and HLA in healthy donors. From germline, CDR1 is WNHNN and CDR2 SYGVQD (reference sequence). This CDR3 region has 13 residues. V shed 4 bases and J shed 2 bases, with 7 bases lying between them. Study-level points and caveats: Roughly uniform sequencing depth across donors was assumed, possibly incorrectly. Apparent HLA restriction characterized most CMV-associated TCR beta chains in a later analysis. Overall, under 200 TCR beta chains were annotated as cytomegalovirus-associated.

The clonotype originates from a man in his fifties in good health and CMV-seronegative. The gene calls are TRBV10-1 and TRBJ2-3, with a tentative D call TRBD2 (6 bases). Sequenced: PBMCs. For the CDR3, the DNA is TGCGCCAGCAGTGGGGGGGTCACAGATACGCAGTATTTT. Its protein product is CASSGGVTDTQYF.